Listed below are T cell receptor beta chains from one sample, sequenced in a study of spatial heterogeneity in lung cancer. TCRdb re-analysed the 5' RACE reads in MiXCR, keeping a single row per CDR3 protein. The profile covers around 1,700 distinct CDR3 sequences, with under 7% appearing a single time and 20% taken by the ten largest. This specimen consisted of lung tumor tissue, obtained at surgery. These receptors all come from a male donor with early-stage non-small cell lung cancer. The CDR3 runs from the conserved cysteine through the conserved F or W. The D gene is left open where the match is weak. Part of the rows lack a size; the others show once, few, many or a class for expanded clones.

d_gene,v_gene,j_gene,abundance,CDR3nt,CDR3aa
TRBD2,TRBV12-3/TRBV12-4,TRBJ2-3,.,TGTGCCAGCAGTTTAGAGCGGGGGGCGACAGATACGCAGTATTTT,CASSLERGATDTQYF
.,TRBV2,TRBJ2-7,large,TGTGCCAGCAGTGAAGCGGAGAGGTACGAGCAGTACTTC,CASSEAERYEQYF
.,TRBV19,TRBJ1-6,medium-sized,TGTGCCAGTAGTACAGGGGATCGGTATAATTCACCCCTCCACTTT,CASSTGDRYNSPLHF
TRBD2,TRBV9,TRBJ2-1,medium-sized,TGTGCCAGCAGCGACGAGCGGGGGGGCCGCTCTGAGCAGTTCTTC,CASSDERGGRSEQFF
.,TRBV11-2,TRBJ2-1,medium-sized,TGTGCCAGCAGCTTACCCGGGGGAAATGAGCAGTTCTTC,CASSLPGGNEQFF
.,TRBV7-2,TRBJ2-5,medium-sized,TGTGCCAGCGTCTATGGTCCCGGAGAGACCCAGTACTTC,CASVYGPGETQYF
.,TRBV29-1,TRBJ2-5,medium-sized,TGCAGCGTTGAACAAGGTGGCGCAAGAGGGACCCAGTACTTC,CSVEQGGARGTQYF
.,TRBV3-1,TRBJ1-6,few,TGTGCCAGCAGCCGGATCGGGCGTTCTAATTCACCCCTCCACTTT,CASSRIGRSNSPLHF
.,TRBV30,TRBJ2-5,medium-sized,TGTGCCTGGAACGTTCGGCTATCAGAGACCCAGTACTTC,CAWNVRLSETQYF
TRBD1,TRBV10-1,TRBJ2-1,few,TGCGCCAGCAGTGACGGGGGACAGGGTCAGCCAGAGCAGTTCTTC,CASSDGGQGQPEQFF
.,TRBV20-1,TRBJ1-6,medium-sized,TGCAGTGCTAGTCAGGGAGATGTTTCACCCCTCCACTTT,CSASQGDVSPLHF
TRBD2,TRBV7-2,TRBJ2-7,medium-sized,TGTGCCAGCAGCTTAGCTAGCGGGGGCTTCTCCTACGAGCAGTACTTC,CASSLASGGFSYEQYF
TRBD2,TRBV6-5,TRBJ2-1,medium-sized,TGTGCCAGCATTCGACTAGCGGGGGGGCGGGATGAGCAGTTCTTC,CASIRLAGGRDEQFF
.,TRBV12-5,TRBJ2-4,many,TGTGCTAGTGGTTTTTCCGTTGGCCCCAGGCCCGGAAAAGGAGGAAACATTCAGTACTTC,CASGFSVGPRPGKGGNIQYF
TRBD1,TRBV28,TRBJ2-5,medium-sized,TGTGCCAGCAGTTTGACAGGGGGCCAAGAGACCCAGTACTTC,CASSLTGGQETQYF
TRBD1,TRBV6-5,TRBJ1-6,many,TGTGCCAGCAGCCCAGGGGGCCTACACTATAATTCACCCCTCCACTTT,CASSPGGLHYNSPLHF
.,TRBV29-1,TRBJ2-3,medium-sized,TGCAGCGTTGTAGCCAGGGGCGCCACAGATACGCAGTATTTT,CSVVARGATDTQYF
TRBD2,TRBV13,TRBJ2-1,many,TGTGCCAGCAGCCCCCCCGGAGCGGGGGGGTACAATGAGCAGTTCTTC,CASSPPGAGGYNEQFF
.,TRBV5-1,TRBJ2-2,many,TGCGCCAGCAGCCCGGAAGCCGGGACGGATAACACCGGGGAGCTGTTTTTT,CASSPEAGTDNTGELFF
.,TRBV27,TRBJ2-4,medium-sized,TGTGCCAGCAGCCCCTATGGCGCGAACATTCAGTACTTC,CASSPYGANIQYF
TRBD1,TRBV7-2,TRBJ1-5,many,TGTGCCAGCAGCTCGGCGCAGGGGGCATGGGGTCAGCCCCAGCATTTT,CASSSAQGAWGQPQHF
.,TRBV12-3/TRBV12-4,TRBJ2-3,large,TGTGCCAGCAGCACCCTAGGGACTTACCGAGATACGCAGTATTTT,CASSTLGTYRDTQYF
.,TRBV3-1,TRBJ1-1,medium-sized,TGTGCCAGCAGCCATTTTAGCACTGAAGCTTTCTTT,CASSHFSTEAFF
.,TRBV2,TRBJ2-7,medium-sized,TGTGCCACATACCCGGGAGGGGGCTCGGACGAGCAGTACTTC,CATYPGGGSDEQYF
.,TRBV5-1,TRBJ2-2,medium-sized,TGCGCCAGCAGCTTGTTTGGGTTGGCCACCGGGGAGCTGTTTTTT,CASSLFGLATGELFF
.,TRBV5-4,TRBJ2-7,medium-sized,TGTGCCAGCAGCTTGGGGACTTACGAGCAGTACTTC,CASSLGTYEQYF
.,TRBV30,TRBJ2-5,medium-sized,TGTGCCTGGAGTGGGCAAACCGGAGAGACCCAGTACTTC,CAWSGQTGETQYF
.,TRBV18,TRBJ2-3,large,TGTGCCAGCTCGCTTGAGGGGGCAGATACGCAGTATTTT,CASSLEGADTQYF
.,TRBV9,TRBJ2-4,medium-sized,TGTGCCAGCAGCGTAGGAGGGACCAAAAACATTCAGTACTTC,CASSVGGTKNIQYF
.,TRBV29-1,TRBJ2-5,few,TGCAGCGTTGCAGCTCCCCATGAGACCCAGTACTTC,CSVAAPHETQYF
.,TRBV7-9,TRBJ2-7,medium-sized,TGTGCCAGCAGCAGGGTCGCGGGTCTTCAAGAGCAGTACTTC,CASSRVAGLQEQYF
.,TRBV6-2/TRBV6-3,TRBJ1-3,medium-sized,TGTGCCAGCAGTCGACAGGATTCCTCTGGAAACACCATATATTTT,CASSRQDSSGNTIYF
.,TRBV28,TRBJ2-3,few,TGTGCCAGCAGTACAGGGAGGTCGACAGATACGCAGTATTTT,CASSTGRSTDTQYF
.,TRBV7-9,TRBJ1-5,medium-sized,TGTGCCAGCAGCGCGGCAGGGGCCCAGCCCCAGCATTTT,CASSAAGAQPQHF
TRBD2,TRBV5-1,TRBJ2-1,few,TGCGCCAGCAGCTTGGCCGGGGGGAGGCTGGGCAATGAGCAGTTCTTC,CASSLAGGRLGNEQFF
.,TRBV6-2/TRBV6-3,TRBJ2-1,medium-sized,TGTGCCAGCAGTCGGCTGCGGGACGGCAACAATGAGCAGTTCTTC,CASSRLRDGNNEQFF
TRBD1,TRBV6-6,TRBJ2-2,large,TGTGCCAGCCTTCCAGGGACAGGGTACACCGGGGAGCTGTTTTTT,CASLPGTGYTGELFF
TRBD2,TRBV6-5,TRBJ2-2,medium-sized,TGTGCCAGCAGTTACAGCCTAGCGGGGGCCGGGTGGGGGGAGCTGTTTTTT,CASSYSLAGAGWGELFF
.,TRBV7-3,TRBJ2-2,medium-sized,TGTGCCAGCGCTAGGGGCAGGGCGAACACCGGGGAGCTGTTTTTT,CASARGRANTGELFF
.,TRBV19,TRBJ2-2,medium-sized,TGTGCCAGTAGTAAAGGTGACACCGGGGAGCTGTTTTTT,CASSKGDTGELFF
.,TRBV4-3,TRBJ2-1,large,TGCGCCAGCAGCCAAGAAGACGAGGGGTACAATGAGCAGTTCTTC,CASSQEDEGYNEQFF
TRBD2,TRBV9,TRBJ2-7,medium-sized,TGTGCCAGCAGCGGTGGACTAGCGGGGGCCTACGAGCAGTACTTC,CASSGGLAGAYEQYF
.,TRBV5-4,TRBJ2-5,medium-sized,TGTGCCAGCAGCTTAGGCTTACAAGAGACCCAGTACTTC,CASSLGLQETQYF
.,TRBV15,TRBJ1-1,many,TGTGCCACCAGCAGAGATCTTCGAAATTGGGTCACTGAAGCTTTCTTT,CATSRDLRNWVTEAFF
.,TRBV28,TRBJ2-2,once,TGTGCCAGCAGTTCCCCCAGCAGGGGGGCCGGGGAGCTGTTTTTT,CASSSPSRGAGELFF
.,TRBV24-1,TRBJ2-3,large,TGTGCCACCAGTGAACCACTTAGCACAGATACGCAGTATTTT,CATSEPLSTDTQYF
TRBD1,TRBV9,TRBJ1-1,many,TGTGCCAGCACCCCGACAGGGGGAGAGACTGAAGTTTTCTTT,CASTPTGGETEVFF
TRBD1,TRBV11-2,TRBJ2-1,once,TGTGCCAGCAGCTTTCAGAACAGGGGAGACAATGAGCAGTTCTTC,CASSFQNRGDNEQFF
TRBD2,TRBV12-3/TRBV12-4,TRBJ2-7,large,TGTGCCAGCAGTACAGGACTAGCGGGGACCGAGCAGTACTTC,CASSTGLAGTEQYF
TRBD2,TRBV7-2,TRBJ2-7,medium-sized,TGTGCCAGCAGCTTAGTGGGCCCTGGGGGGGTGAATTCCTACGAGCAGTACTTC,CASSLVGPGGVNSYEQYF
TRBD1,TRBV7-9,TRBJ2-7,medium-sized,TGTGCCAGCAGCTCCTGGGACAGGGATGGTCAGCAGTACTTC,CASSSWDRDGQQYF
.,TRBV7-9,TRBJ2-2,medium-sized,.,CASSLGAGRRTPGSCFF
.,TRBV28,TRBJ1-2,large,TGTGCCAGCAGTTTGGGGGGCAGTAACTATGGCTACACCTTC,CASSLGGSNYGYTF
.,TRBV30,TRBJ2-3,medium-sized,TGTGCCTGGAGTGTTACGGTCACAGATACGCAGTATTTT,CAWSVTVTDTQYF